The clone carrying this T cell receptor beta chain was detected a few times. RNA was extracted and reverse transcribed into cDNA as the sequencing template. The repertoire was sequenced with immunoSEQ multiplex PCR; TCRdb's copy has only in-frame clones and lacks some. Of roughly 120,000 clones listed, 53% are singletons. Germline-derived CDR1 and CDR2 are SGDLS and YYNGEE. V lost 0 bases, J lost 9 bases, and 10 bases stayed unmatched. The CDR3 is 17 residues long. This record comes from a study of CD8+ T cells in alopecia areata. Treatment noted: oral pan-JAK inhibitor, 5-10 mg twice daily. This chain links TRBV9 with TRBJ2-1, with 12 bases matching TRBD2. The sequencing here drew on CD4+ T cells sorted from blood, taken at week 4, from a patient treated with tofacitinib. This TCR was recovered from a human donor with alopecia areata. Here the CDR3 DNA reads TGTGCCAGCAGCGTAGGCCTAGGAGGACTAGCGGGAACTGAGCAGTTCTTC. Translation: CASSVGLGGLAGTEQFF.